A selection of T cell receptor beta chains follows, all from one sample in a study of blood T cell repertoires in COVID-19. Clones were read by immunoSEQ multiplex PCR, and TCRdb kept only the in-frame ones, dropping some. The table includes over 300,000 clones, 89% detected once. Sequences were obtained from peripheral blood. The receptors here all came from a man younger than 35 who had recovered from COVID-19. Each CDR3 is given with its conserved first and last residue. D genes are given only for firm matches. Clone sizes are given selectively: once, few, many, or a class where the clone is expanded.

clone size	D gene	V gene	J gene	CDR3 DNA	CDR3 protein
.	.	TRBV19	TRBJ1-5	TGTGCCAGTTCGGAGGGTGATCAGCCCCAGCATTTT	CASSEGDQPQHF
.	.	TRBV11-2	TRBJ2-3	TGTGCCAGCAGCTATGGGACACCCCTTTCAGATACGCAGTATTTT	CASSYGTPLSDTQYF
.	.	TRBV29-1	TRBJ2-7	TGCAGCGTACACCTAGGGGCCCACTCCTACGAGCAGTACTTC	CSVHLGAHSYEQYF
once	TRBD1	TRBV4-1	TRBJ2-7	TGCGCCAGCAGCCAGCGACAGGGGGCCTACGAGCAGTACTTC	CASSQRQGAYEQYF
.	.	TRBV18	TRBJ1-2	TGTGCCAGCTCACCTTCAGTGAACTATGGCTACACCTTC	CASSPSVNYGYTF
.	TRBD1	TRBV6-5	TRBJ1-2	TGTGCCAGCAGTTACGAGGGGACAGAGTATGGCTACACCTTC	CASSYEGTEYGYTF
.	TRBD1	TRBV6-5	TRBJ2-7	TGTGCCAGCAGTACCTCGACAGGGCACTCCTACGAGCAGTACTTC	CASSTSTGHSYEQYF
.	TRBD1	TRBV6-1	TRBJ1-4	TGTGCCAGCAGTGTTATTGGACAGGGGGCATGGAGTAATGAAAAACTGTTTTTT	CASSVIGQGAWSNEKLFF
.	TRBD1	TRBV5-5	TRBJ2-7	TGTGCCAGCAGTTTGGGACAGGGAGACGAGCAGTACTTC	CASSLGQGDEQYF
.	TRBD1	TRBV11-2	TRBJ2-5	TGTGCCAGCAGCTTAGCCGGGACAGGGGTTCAAGAGACCCAGTACTTC	CASSLAGTGVQETQYF
.	TRBD1	TRBV7-9	TRBJ1-1	TGTGCCAGCAGCTTCGGACAGGGTGGCACTGAAGCTTTCTTT	CASSFGQGGTEAFF
.	TRBD2	TRBV10-3	TRBJ2-2	TGTGCCATCAGTGTCAGCCTTAGCGGGAGGGTTACAAGGGACACCGGGGAGCTGTTTTTT	CAISVSLSGRVTRDTGELFF
many	.	TRBV10-2	TRBJ1-1	TGCGCCAGCAACCAGGGCATGAACACTGAAGCTTTCTTT	CASNQGMNTEAFF
.	TRBD1	TRBV6-1	TRBJ1-2	TGTGCCAGCAGTGAGGACAGGGTTGGTGGCTATGGCTACACCTTC	CASSEDRVGGYGYTF
.	.	TRBV9	TRBJ1-2	TGTGCCAGCAGCGTGGGGGGTGACTATGGCTACACCTTC	CASSVGGDYGYTF
.	TRBD1	TRBV19	TRBJ2-2	TGTGCCAGTAGTATAGTAAGAGGGGGCGGCCCCACCGGGGAGCTGTTTTTT	CASSIVRGGGPTGELFF
.	.	TRBV5-1	TRBJ2-2	TGCGCCAGCAGCTTGGAGTCCAGGGTGGGCACCGGGGAGCTGTTTTTT	CASSLESRVGTGELFF
.	.	TRBV5-6	TRBJ1-2	TGTGCCAGCAGCCACGATTACGACAGGACTAACTATGGCTACACCTTC	CASSHDYDRTNYGYTF
.	TRBD1	TRBV2	TRBJ2-4	TGTGCCAGCAGGGAAGACAGGGGAGACATTCAGTACTTC	CASREDRGDIQYF
once	.	TRBV6-5	TRBJ1-2	TGTGCCAGCGGGAACGGGGTGCCCTATGGCTACACCTTC	CASGNGVPYGYTF
once	.	TRBV19	TRBJ1-5	TGTGCCAGTAGTATAACAGGGTATAGCAATCAGCCCCAGCATTTT	CASSITGYSNQPQHF
.	.	TRBV7-9	TRBJ2-3	TGTGCCAGCAGCCCCAGAGGGGCGGGGGATACGCAGTATTTT	CASSPRGAGDTQYF
.	TRBD2	TRBV7-6	TRBJ2-1	TGTGCCAGCAGTTTGGGGGAGGGCCAGCCGTTCTTC	CASSLGEGQPFF
.	TRBD1	TRBV5-8	TRBJ1-5	TGTGCCAGCAGCCCTGGACAGGGTGATCAGCCCCAGCATTTT	CASSPGQGDQPQHF
.	TRBD1	TRBV11-2	TRBJ1-2	TGTGCCAGCAGCTCGTACCGGGACAGAACCCTCTATGGCTACACCTTC	CASSSYRDRTLYGYTF
.	TRBD1	TRBV7-9	TRBJ2-4	TGTGCCAGCAGCCCCGGACAGGAGGCAGCCAAAAACATTCAGTACTTC	CASSPGQEAAKNIQYF
many	.	TRBV7-3	TRBJ1-1	TGTGCCAGCAGCTTAGAAGGGACACTGAACACTGAAGCTTTCTTT	CASSLEGTLNTEAFF
.	TRBD1	TRBV27	TRBJ1-5	TGTGCCAGCAGTTCCGGGACAGGGGGTAATCAGCCCCAGCATTTT	CASSSGTGGNQPQHF
.	.	TRBV30	TRBJ1-2	TGTGCCTGGAGCCACTTCCCACTCCGGGGGAACTATGGCTACACCTTC	CAWSHFPLRGNYGYTF
.	.	TRBV4-2	TRBJ2-1	TGTGCCAGCAGCCAAGAGGGAGGGGGAGACGGCCCCTACAATGAGCAGTTCTTC	CASSQEGGGDGPYNEQFF
few	TRBD2	TRBV2	TRBJ2-1	TGTGCCAGCAAGCGGACTAGCGGGGGGGTCTTCTACAATGAGCAGTTCTTC	CASKRTSGGVFYNEQFF
.	.	TRBV5-4	TRBJ2-1	TGTGCCAGCAGCTTGGACATGGTTACTAGCTATGAGCAGTTCTTC	CASSLDMVTSYEQFF
.	.	TRBV25-1	TRBJ2-1	TGTGCCAGCAGTGCGGACTGGGCCTACAATGAGCAGTTCTTC	CASSADWAYNEQFF
.	TRBD2	TRBV7-9	TRBJ2-2	TGTGCCAGCAGCCCAATTGGGGGGGTCACCGGGGAGCTGTTTTTT	CASSPIGGVTGELFF
.	.	TRBV18	TRBJ2-1	TGTGCCAGCTCACCACCGGGAGCTAATGAGCAGTTCTTC	CASSPPGANEQFF
.	.	TRBV7-2	TRBJ2-7	TGTGCCAGCCGTCAAGGGGGTTCCTACGAGCAGTACTTC	CASRQGGSYEQYF
.	TRBD2	TRBV11-2	TRBJ2-7	TGTGCCAGCAGCTTAGGGGCGGGAGAGGCCTACGAGCAGTACTTC	CASSLGAGEAYEQYF
.	.	TRBV9	TRBJ1-5	TGTGCCAGCACCATTGTGGGGGCTGCGGGTCAGCCCCAGCATTTT	CASTIVGAAGQPQHF
once	.	TRBV5-1	TRBJ1-2	TGCGCCAGCAGCTGGAACTCAGGGCTTTGGGGCTACACCTTC	CASSWNSGLWGYTF
.	.	TRBV3-1/TRBV3-2	TRBJ2-2	TGTGCCAGCAGCCAAGCCCGTTTCATTAGAGCTAGGGAGCTGTTTTTT	CASSQARFIRARELFF
.	.	TRBV18	TRBJ1-4	TGTGCCAGCTCACCATCCAACAGGGAGGAAAAACTGTTTTTT	CASSPSNREEKLFF
once	TRBD2	TRBV7-8	TRBJ2-2	TGTGCCAGCAGCGGAGCCTCGGTGGGACTAGGCATGACCGGGGAGCTGTTTTTT	CASSGASVGLGMTGELFF